Sequencing of this T cell receptor beta chain was carried out in a study of blood T cell repertoires in COVID-19. In the original workflow: Cell counts per sample came from amplifying reference gene primers. TCRdb's copy holds only in-frame clones and misses some; the assay was immunoSEQ multiplex PCR. The V and J calls and clone size are taken from that table; D and trimming were inferred from the DNA. The sample records about 250,000 clones, 70% to 90% being singletons. This CDR3 comprises 13 residues. Germline CDR1 reads ENHRY; CDR2 reads SYGVKD. Trimming left V 5 bases short and J 2 bases short, with 6 bases between. Everyone who took part was roughly 18 to 89 years old, and they came from 24 US areas. Grouping used clinical history reported by participants in a survey and questionnaire. This clone was seen once.

The sequenced material came from PBMCs or T cells enriched from blood (not recorded which). The rearrangement uses TRBV10-3 and TRBJ1-4; TRBD1 might be the D (6 bases). The clonotype originates from a man between 40 and 49 years old who had recovered from COVID-19. The CDR3 sequence is CAISTGTNEKLFF. CDR3 coding DNA: TGTGCCATCAGTACAGGGACTAATGAAAAACTGTTTTTT.